This entry lists 3 T cell receptor beta chains sequenced from one sample in a study of control samples from healthy donors and cancer patients. TCRdb keeps only in-frame clones here, not all; method: immunoSEQ multiplex PCR. The sample includes 120,000 to 150,000 clones, about 89% of them seen just once. Sequencing was done on a sample of blood. The receptors shown here come from a man aged 18 to 30 in good health.

The chain combines TRBV5-1 with TRBJ2-1; 8 bases match TRBD2. Germline CDR1 reads SGHRS; CDR2 reads YFSETQ. The trim removed 2 bases at V and 0 bases at J, leaving 4 bases unmatched. The CDR3 is 16 amino acids. The CDR3 region has the DNA TGCGCCAGCAGCTTCCTCAGCGGGAGCTCCTACAATGAGCAGTTCTTC. Its translation is CASSFLSGSSYNEQFF.

The CDR3 here is CASSFDMTSQETQYF. CDR3 DNA sequence: TGTGCCAGCAGCTTCGACATGACTAGCCAAGAGACCCAGTACTTC. This chain joins TRBV5-5 and TRBJ2-5, with D possibly matching TRBD2 (6 bases). CDR1 SGHKS and CDR2 YYEKEE come from the germline V gene (reference sequence). This CDR3 spans 15 amino acids. V was cut by 2 bases and J by 1 base, with 12 bases left in between.

The V and J genes are TRBV5-1 and TRBJ1-1; D call uncertain. CDR1 is SGHRS, CDR2 YFSETQ, per germline. The V end lost 5 bases, the J end lost 0 bases, and 20 bases lay between the germline ends. The CDR3 covers 17 residues. Here the CDR3 reads CASSRLVGSGLNTEAFF. Here the CDR3 DNA reads TGCGCCAGCAGTCGGCTTGTTGGTTCTGGTTTGAACACTGAAGCTTTCTTT.